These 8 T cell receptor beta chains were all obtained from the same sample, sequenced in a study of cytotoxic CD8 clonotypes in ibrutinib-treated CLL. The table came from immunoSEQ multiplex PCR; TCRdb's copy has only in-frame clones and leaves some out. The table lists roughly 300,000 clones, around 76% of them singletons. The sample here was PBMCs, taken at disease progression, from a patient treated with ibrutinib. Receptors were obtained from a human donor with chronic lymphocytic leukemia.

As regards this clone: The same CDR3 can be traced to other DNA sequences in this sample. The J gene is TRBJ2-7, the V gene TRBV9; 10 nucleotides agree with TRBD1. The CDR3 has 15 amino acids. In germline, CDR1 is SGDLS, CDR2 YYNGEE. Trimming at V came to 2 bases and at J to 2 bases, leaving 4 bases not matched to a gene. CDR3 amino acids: CASSVTGGSTYEQYF. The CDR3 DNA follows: TGTGCCAGCAGCGTGACAGGGGGCTCGACCTACGAGCAGTACTTC.

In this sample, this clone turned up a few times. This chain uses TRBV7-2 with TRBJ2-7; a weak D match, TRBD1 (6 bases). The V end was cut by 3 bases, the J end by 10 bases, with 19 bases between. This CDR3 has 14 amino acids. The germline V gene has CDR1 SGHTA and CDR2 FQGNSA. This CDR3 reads CASSFRGNQRVQYF. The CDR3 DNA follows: TGTGCCAGCAGCTTCAGGGGCAATCAAAGGGTCCAGTACTTC.

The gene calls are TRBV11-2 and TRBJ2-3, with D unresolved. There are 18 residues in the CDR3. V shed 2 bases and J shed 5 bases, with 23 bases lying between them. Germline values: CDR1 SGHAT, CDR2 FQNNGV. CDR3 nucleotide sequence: TGTGCCAGCAGCTTAATTTTTTCGCCCAACAAATTAGAAGATACGCAGTATTTT. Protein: CASSLIFSPNKLEDTQYF.

CDR3 in amino acids: CASTTTPGQGNTEAFF. CDR3 DNA: TGTGCCAGCACCACCACCCCCGGACAGGGCAACACTGAAGCTTTCTTT. V gene TRBV11-1 combines with J gene TRBJ1-1, with 8 bases aligning to TRBD1. The CDR3 sequence is 16 residues long. Germline V gene sequence: CDR1 SGHAT, CDR2 FQDESV (reference sequence). V lost 7 bases, J lost 2 bases, and 12 bases stayed unmatched.

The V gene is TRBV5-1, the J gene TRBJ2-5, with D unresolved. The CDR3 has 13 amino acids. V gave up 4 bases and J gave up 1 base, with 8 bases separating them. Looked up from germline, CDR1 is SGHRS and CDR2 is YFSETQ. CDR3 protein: CASSVGIQETQYF. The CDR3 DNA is TGCGCCAGCAGCGTAGGGATCCAAGAGACCCAGTACTTC.

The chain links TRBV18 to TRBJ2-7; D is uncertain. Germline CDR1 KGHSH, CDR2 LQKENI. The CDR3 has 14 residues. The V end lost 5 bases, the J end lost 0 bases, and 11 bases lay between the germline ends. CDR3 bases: TGTGCCAGCTCAGGCCAAAGGAGCTCCTACGAGCAGTACTTC. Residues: CASSGQRSSYEQYF.

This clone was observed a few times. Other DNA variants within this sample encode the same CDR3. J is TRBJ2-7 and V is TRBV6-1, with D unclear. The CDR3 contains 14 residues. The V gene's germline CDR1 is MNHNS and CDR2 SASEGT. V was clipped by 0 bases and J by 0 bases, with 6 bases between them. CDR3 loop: CASSEAGSSYEQYF. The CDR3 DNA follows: TGTGCCAGCAGTGAAGCAGGTAGCTCCTACGAGCAGTACTTC.

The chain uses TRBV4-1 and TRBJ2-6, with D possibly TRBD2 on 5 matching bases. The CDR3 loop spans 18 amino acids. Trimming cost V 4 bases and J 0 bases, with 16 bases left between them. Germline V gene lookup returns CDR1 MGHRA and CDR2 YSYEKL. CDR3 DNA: TGCGCCAGCAGCCTCGGGAAAATGAGCGGCTCTGGGGCCAACGTCCTGACTTTC. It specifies CASSLGKMSGSGANVLTF.